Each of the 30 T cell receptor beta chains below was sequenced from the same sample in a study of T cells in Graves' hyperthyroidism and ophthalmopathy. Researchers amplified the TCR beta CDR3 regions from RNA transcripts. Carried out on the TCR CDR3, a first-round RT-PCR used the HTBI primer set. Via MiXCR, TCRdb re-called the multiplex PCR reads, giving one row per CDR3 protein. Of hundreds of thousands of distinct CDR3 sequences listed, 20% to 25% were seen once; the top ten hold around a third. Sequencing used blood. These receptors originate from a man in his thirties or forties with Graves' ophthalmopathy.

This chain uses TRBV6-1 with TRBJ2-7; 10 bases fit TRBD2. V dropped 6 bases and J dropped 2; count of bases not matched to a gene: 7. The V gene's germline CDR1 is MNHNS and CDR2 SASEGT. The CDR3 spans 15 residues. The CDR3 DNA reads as TGTGCCAGCAGACCCGGGACTAGCGCTACCTACGAGCAGTACTTC. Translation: CASRPGTSATYEQYF.

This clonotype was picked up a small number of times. CDR3 sequence (DNA): TGTGCCAGCATGGGACAGACACTGTCGCCCCAGCATTTT. Residues: CASMGQTLSPQHF. The rearrangement joins TRBV28 to TRBJ1-5; 7 nucleotides match TRBD1. Germline loops: CDR1 MDHEN, CDR2 SYDVKM. This CDR3 is 13 amino acids long. With V trimmed by 7 bases and J by 9 bases, 9 bases remained unmatched.

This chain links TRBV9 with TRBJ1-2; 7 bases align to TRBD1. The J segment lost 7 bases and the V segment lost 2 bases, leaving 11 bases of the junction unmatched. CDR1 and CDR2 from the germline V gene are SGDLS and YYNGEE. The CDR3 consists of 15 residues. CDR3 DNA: TGTGCCAGCAGCGTCCCCCCCACAGGGGAGGGTGGCTACACCTTC. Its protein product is CASSVPPTGEGGYTF.

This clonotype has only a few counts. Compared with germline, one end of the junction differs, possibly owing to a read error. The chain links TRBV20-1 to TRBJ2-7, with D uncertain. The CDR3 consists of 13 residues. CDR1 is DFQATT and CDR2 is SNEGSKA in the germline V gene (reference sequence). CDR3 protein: CSARESTSYEQYF. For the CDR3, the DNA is TGCAGTGCCAGAGAAAGTACCTCCTACGAGCAGTACTTC.

The CDR3 coding sequence is TGTGCCTGGAGTCCCCCAGCGGGAGGTGTCTACGAGCAGTACTTC. It translates to CAWSPPAGGVYEQYF. The rearrangement links TRBV30 to TRBJ2-7, with 9 bases fitting TRBD2. Germline V gene data show CDR1 as GTSNPN and CDR2 as SVGIG (reference sequence). The CDR3 spans 15 residues. V lost 2 bases, J lost 3 bases, and 8 bases stayed unmatched.

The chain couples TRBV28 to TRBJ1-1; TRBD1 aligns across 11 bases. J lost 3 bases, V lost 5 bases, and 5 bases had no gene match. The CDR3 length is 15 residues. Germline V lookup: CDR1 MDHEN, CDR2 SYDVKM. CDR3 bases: TGTGCCAGCAGTCCGGGGACAGGGGGGCACACTGAAGCTTTCTTT. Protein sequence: CASSPGTGGHTEAFF.

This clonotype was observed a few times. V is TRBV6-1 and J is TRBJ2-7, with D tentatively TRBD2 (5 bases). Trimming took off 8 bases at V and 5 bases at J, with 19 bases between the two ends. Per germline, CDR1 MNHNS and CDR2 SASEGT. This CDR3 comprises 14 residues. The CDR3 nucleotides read TGTGCCAGCCGACGGGGTCAAAACCGACACGAGCAGTACTTC. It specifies CASRRGQNRHEQYF.

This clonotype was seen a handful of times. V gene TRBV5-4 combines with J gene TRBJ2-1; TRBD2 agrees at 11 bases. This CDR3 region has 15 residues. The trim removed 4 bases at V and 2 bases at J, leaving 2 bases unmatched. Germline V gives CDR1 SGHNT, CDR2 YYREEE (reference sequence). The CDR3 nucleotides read TGTGCCAGCAGCGTAGCGGGGGGGGCCTACAATGAGCAGTTCTTC. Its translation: CASSVAGGAYNEQFF.

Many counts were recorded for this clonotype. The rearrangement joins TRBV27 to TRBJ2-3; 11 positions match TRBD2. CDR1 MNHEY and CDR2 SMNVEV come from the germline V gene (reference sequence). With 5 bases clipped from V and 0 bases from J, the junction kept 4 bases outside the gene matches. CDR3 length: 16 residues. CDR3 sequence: CASSTWTSGSTDTQYF. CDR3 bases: TGTGCCAGCAGTACATGGACTAGCGGGAGCACAGATACGCAGTATTTT.

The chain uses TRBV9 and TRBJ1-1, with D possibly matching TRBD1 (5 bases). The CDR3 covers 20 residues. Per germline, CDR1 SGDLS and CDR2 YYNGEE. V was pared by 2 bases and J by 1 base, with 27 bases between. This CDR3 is CASSVANSRGGPPPNTEAFF. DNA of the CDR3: TGTGCCAGCAGCGTGGCCAATTCACGGGGGGGACCCCCACCGAACACTGAAGCTTTCTTT.

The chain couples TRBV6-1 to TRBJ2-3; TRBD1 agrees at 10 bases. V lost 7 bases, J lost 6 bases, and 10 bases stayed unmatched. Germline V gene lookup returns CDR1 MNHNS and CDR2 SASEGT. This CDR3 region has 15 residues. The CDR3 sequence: CASTGTGTGEDTQYF. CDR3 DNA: TGTGCCAGCACCGGAACCGGGACAGGGGAGGATACGCAGTATTTT.

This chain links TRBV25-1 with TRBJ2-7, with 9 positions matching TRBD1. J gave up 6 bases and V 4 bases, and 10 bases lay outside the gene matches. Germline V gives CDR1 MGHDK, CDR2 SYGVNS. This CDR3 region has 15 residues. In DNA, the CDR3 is TGTGCCAGCAGTGGACCGGGACAGGGATCGGGCGAGCAGTACTTC. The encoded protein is CASSGPGQGSGEQYF.

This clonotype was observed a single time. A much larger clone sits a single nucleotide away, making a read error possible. CDR3: CACTGEAYEQYF. CDR3 bases: TGTGCCTGCACAGGGGAGGCCTACGAGCAGTACTTC. The V call is TRBV2, the J call TRBJ2-7; perhaps TRBD1 as D (7 bases). CDR1 is SNHLY and CDR2 is FYNNEI in the germline V gene. The CDR3 totals 12 residues. V was trimmed by 11 bases and J by 2 bases, leaving 13 bases between them.

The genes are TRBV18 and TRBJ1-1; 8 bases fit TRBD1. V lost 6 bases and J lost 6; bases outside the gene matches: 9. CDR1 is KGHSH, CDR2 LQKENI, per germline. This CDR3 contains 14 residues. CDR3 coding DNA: TGTGCCAGCTCTACGGGACAGGCAAGACCTGAAGCTTTCTTT. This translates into CASSTGQARPEAFF.

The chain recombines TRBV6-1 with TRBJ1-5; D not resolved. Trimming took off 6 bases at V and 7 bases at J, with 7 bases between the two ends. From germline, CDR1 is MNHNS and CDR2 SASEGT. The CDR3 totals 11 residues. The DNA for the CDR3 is TGTGCCAGCAGCGAGGCCCAGCCCCAGCATTTT. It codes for CASSEAQPQHF.

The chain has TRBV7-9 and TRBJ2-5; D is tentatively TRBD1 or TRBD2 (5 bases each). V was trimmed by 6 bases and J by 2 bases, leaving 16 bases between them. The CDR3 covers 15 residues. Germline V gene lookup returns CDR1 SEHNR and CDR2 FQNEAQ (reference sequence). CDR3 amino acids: CASSLPGRLQETQYF. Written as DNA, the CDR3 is TGTGCCAGCAGTCTCCCGGGACGCCTACAAGAGACCCAGTACTTC.

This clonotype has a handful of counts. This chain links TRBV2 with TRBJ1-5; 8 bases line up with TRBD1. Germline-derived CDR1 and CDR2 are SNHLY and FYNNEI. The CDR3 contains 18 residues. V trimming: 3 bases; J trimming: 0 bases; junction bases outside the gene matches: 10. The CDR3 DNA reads TGTGCCAGCAGTGACGGTCGACAGGGGATGTTTAGCAATCAGCCCCAGCATTTT. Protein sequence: CASSDGRQGMFSNQPQHF.

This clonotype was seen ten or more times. The CDR3 nucleotides are TGTGCCAGCAGTTCCCTGGGACTAGCGGAGTCAACAGATACGCAGTATTTT. This translates into CASSSLGLAESTDTQYF. The gene calls are TRBV28 and TRBJ2-3; 11 bases are shared with TRBD2. Germline assignment: CDR1 MDHEN and CDR2 SYDVKM. The CDR3 runs to 17 residues. The trim removed 4 bases at V and 3 bases at J, leaving 9 bases unmatched.

CDR3 protein: CASSDSAENTGELFF. The CDR3 coding sequence is TGTGCCAGCAGTGACTCGGCAGAGAACACCGGGGAGCTGTTTTTT. J is TRBJ2-2 and V is TRBV6-4, with D unresolved. V lost 0 bases, J lost 1 base, and 6 bases lay in between. The germline CDR1 and CDR2 sequences are MRHNA and SNTAGT. The CDR3 is 15 residues long.

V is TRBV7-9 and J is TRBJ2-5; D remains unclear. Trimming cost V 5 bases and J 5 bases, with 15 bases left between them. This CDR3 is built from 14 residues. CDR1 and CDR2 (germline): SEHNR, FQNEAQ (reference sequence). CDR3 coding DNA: TGTGCCAGCAGCGCTGACCGGAGTCCCGAGACCCAGTACTTC. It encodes CASSADRSPETQYF.

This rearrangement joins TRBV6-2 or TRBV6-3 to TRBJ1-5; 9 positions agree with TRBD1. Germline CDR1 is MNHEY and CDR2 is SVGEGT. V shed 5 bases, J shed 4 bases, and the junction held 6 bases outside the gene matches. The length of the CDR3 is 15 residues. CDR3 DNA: TGTGCCAGCAGTCCGACAGGGGGGGTTAATCAGCCCCAGCATTTT. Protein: CASSPTGGVNQPQHF.

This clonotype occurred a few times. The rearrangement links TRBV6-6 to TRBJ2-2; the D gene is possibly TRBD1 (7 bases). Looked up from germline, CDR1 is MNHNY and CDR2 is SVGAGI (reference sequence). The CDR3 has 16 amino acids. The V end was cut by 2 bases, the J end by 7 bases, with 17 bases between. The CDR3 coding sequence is TGTGCCAGCAGTTACATGATTGGGCAGGGGGGCGGGGAGCTGTTTTTT. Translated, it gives CASSYMIGQGGGELFF.

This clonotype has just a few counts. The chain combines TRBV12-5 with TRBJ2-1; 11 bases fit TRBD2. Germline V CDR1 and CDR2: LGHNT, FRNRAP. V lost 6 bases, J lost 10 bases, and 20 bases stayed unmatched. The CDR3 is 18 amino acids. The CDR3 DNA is TGTGCTAGTGGGTCACACCCTAGCGGGAGGTCACCTCTAAGGGAGCAGTTCTTC. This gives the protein CASGSHPSGRSPLREQFF. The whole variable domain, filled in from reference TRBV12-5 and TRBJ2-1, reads DARVTQTPRHKVTEMGQEVTMRCQPILGHNTVFWYRQTMMQGLELLAYFRNRAPLDDSGMPKDRFSAEMPDATLATLKIQPSEPRDSAVYFCASGSHPSGRSPLREQFFGPGTRLTVL.

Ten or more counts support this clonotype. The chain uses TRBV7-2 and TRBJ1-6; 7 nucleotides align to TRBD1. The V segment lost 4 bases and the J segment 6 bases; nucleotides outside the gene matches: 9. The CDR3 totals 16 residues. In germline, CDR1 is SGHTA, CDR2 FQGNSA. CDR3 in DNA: TGTGCCAGCAGCTCCGACAGGGTGGTGGGTAATTCACCCCTCCACTTT. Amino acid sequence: CASSSDRVVGNSPLHF.

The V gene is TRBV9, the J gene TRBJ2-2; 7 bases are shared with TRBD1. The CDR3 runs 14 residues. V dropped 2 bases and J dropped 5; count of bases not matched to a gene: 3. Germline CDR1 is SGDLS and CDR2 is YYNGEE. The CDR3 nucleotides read TGTGCCAGCAGCGTTACAGGGGAGACCGGGGAGCTGTTTTTT. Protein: CASSVTGETGELFF.

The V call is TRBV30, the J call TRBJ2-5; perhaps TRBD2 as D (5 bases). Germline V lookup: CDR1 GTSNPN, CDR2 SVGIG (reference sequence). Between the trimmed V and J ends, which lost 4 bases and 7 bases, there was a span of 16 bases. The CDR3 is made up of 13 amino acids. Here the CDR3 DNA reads TGTGCCTGGACACCGGACTTGACAAGGACCCAGTACTTC. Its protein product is CAWTPDLTRTQYF. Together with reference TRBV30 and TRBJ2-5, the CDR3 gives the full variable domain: SQTIHQWPATLVQPVGSPLSLECTVEGTSNPNLYWYRQAAGRGLQLLFYSVGIGQISSEVPQNLSASRPQDRQFILSSKKLLLSDSGFYLCAWTPDLTRTQYFGPGTRLLVL.

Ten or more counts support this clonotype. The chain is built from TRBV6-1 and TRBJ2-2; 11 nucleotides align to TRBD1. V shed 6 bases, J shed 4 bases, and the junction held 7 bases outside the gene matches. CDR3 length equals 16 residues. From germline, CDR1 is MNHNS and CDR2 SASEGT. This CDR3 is CASRDRDRGVTGELFF. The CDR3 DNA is TGTGCCAGCAGAGACCGGGACAGGGGGGTCACCGGGGAGCTGTTTTTT.

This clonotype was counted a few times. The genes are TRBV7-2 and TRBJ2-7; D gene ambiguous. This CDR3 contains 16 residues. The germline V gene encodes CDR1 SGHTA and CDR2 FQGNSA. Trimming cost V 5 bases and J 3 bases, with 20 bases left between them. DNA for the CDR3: TGTGCCAGCAGCCAAGATTTTCTTAGGAGCGTCTACGAGCAGTACTTC. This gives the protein CASSQDFLRSVYEQYF.

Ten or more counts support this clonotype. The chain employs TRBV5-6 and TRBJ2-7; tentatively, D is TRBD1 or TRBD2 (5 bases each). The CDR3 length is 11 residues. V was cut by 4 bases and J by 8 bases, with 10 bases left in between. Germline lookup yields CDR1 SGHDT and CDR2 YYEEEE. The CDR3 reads CASSVSGQQYF. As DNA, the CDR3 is TGTGCCAGCAGCGTGTCGGGACAGCAGTACTTC.

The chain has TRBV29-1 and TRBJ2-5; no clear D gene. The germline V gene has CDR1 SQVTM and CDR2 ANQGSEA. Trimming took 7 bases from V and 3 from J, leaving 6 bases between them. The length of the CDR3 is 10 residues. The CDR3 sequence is CSGVEETQYF. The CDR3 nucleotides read TGCAGCGGAGTAGAAGAGACCCAGTACTTC.